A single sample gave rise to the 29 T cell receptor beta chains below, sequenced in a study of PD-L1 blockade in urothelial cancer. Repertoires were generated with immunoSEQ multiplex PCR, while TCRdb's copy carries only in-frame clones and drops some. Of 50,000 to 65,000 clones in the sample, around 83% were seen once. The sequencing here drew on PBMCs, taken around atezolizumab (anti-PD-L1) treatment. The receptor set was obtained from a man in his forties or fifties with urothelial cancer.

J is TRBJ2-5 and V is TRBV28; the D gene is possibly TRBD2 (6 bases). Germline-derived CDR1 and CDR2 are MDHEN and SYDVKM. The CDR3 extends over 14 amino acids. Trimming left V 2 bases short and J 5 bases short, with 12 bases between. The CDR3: CASSLPWRGETQYF. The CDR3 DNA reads TGTGCCAGCAGTTTACCCTGGAGGGGCGAGACCCAGTACTTC.

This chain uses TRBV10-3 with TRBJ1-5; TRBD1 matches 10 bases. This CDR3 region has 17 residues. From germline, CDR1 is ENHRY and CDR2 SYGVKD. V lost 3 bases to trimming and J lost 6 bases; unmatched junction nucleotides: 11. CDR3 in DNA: TGTGCCATCAGTGACTCCGGGACAGGGGTCGGGAGTCAGCCCCAGCATTTT. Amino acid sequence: CAISDSGTGVGSQPQHF.

The CDR3 sequence: CASSLTAGNTIYF. In nucleotides, the CDR3 is TGTGCCAGCAGCTTAACAGCTGGAAACACCATATATTTT. The rearrangement links TRBV11-3 to TRBJ1-3; D remains unclear. Trimming stripped 2 bases from V and 2 bases from J, with 4 bases between. Germline CDR1 and CDR2: SGHNT and YENEEA. The CDR3 totals 13 residues.

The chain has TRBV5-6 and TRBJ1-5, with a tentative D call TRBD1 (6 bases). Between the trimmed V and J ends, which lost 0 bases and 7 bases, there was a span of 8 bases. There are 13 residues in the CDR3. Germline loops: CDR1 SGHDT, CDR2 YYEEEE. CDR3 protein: CASSLAQGQPQHF. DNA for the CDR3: TGTGCCAGCAGCTTGGCACAGGGACAGCCCCAGCATTTT.

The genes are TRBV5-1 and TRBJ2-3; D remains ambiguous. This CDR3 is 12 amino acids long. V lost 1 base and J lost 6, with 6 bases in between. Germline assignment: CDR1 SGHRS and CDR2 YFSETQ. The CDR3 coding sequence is TGCGCCAGCAGCTTGTTGGCCGATACGCAGTATTTT. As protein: CASSLLADTQYF. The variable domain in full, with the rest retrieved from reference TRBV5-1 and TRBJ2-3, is KAGVTQTPRYLIKTRGQQVTLSCSPISGHRSVSWYQQTPGQGLQFLFEYFSETQRNKGNFPGRFSGRQFSNSRSEMNVSTLELGDSALYLCASSLLADTQYFGPGTRLTVL.

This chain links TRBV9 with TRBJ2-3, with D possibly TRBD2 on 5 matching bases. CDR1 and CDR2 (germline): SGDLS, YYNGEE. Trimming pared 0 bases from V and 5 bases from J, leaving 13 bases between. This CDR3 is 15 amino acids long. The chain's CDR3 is CASSVGSSQGDTQYF. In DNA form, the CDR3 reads TGTGCCAGCAGCGTAGGTTCTAGCCAAGGAGATACGCAGTATTTT.

The CDR3 DNA follows: TGTGCCAGCAGCCCAGGGCTGGGAAGTGGGACTGAAGCTTTCTTT. Protein product: CASSPGLGSGTEAFF. This chain links TRBV28 with TRBJ1-1; D is possibly TRBD1 (5 bases). Trimming shortened V by 6 bases and J by 5 bases, and 19 bases separated the two germline ends. This CDR3 comprises 15 residues. Germline V lookup: CDR1 MDHEN, CDR2 SYDVKM.

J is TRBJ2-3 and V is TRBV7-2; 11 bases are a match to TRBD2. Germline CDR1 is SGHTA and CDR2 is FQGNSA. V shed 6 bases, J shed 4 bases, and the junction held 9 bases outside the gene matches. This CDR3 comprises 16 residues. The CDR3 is CASSISGRAGADTQYF. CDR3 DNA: TGTGCCAGCAGTATTAGCGGGAGGGCCGGGGCAGATACGCAGTATTTT.

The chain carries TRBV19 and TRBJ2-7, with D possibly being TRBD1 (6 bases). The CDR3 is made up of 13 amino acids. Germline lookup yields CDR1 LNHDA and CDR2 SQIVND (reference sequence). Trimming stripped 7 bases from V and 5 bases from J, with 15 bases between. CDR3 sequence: CASTPTGLNEQYF. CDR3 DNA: TGTGCCAGTACCCCGACAGGACTGAACGAGCAGTACTTC.

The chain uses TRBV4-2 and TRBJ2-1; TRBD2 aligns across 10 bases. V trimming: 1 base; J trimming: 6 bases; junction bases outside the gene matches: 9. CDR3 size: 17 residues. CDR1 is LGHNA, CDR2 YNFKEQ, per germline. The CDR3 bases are TGTGCCAGCAGCCAAGTGGGCGCTAGCGGGAGAAGCAATGAGCAGTTCTTC. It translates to CASSQVGASGRSNEQFF.

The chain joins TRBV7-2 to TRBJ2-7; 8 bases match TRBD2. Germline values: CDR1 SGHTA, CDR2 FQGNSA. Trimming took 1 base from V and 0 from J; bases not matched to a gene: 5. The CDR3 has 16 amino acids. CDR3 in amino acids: CASSLGATSASYEQYF. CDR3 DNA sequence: TGTGCCAGCAGCTTAGGGGCGACTAGCGCCTCCTACGAGCAGTACTTC.

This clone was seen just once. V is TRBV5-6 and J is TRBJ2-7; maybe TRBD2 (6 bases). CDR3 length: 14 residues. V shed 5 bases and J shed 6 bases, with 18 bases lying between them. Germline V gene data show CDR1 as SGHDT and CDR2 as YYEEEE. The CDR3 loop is CASRYRDSSTEQYF. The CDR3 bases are TGTGCCAGCAGGTATCGGGACTCTTCCACCGAGCAGTACTTC.

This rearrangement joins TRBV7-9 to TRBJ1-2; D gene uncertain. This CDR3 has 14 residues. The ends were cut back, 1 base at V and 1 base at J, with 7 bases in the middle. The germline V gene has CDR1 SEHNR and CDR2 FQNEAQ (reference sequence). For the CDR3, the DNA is TGTGCCAGCAGCTTAGAAACAGATAACTATGGCTACACCTTC. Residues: CASSLETDNYGYTF.

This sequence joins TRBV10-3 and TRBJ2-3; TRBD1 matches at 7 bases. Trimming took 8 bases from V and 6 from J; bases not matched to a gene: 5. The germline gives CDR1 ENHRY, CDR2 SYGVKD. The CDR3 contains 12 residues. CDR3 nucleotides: TGTGCCATCGGGACAGCCCCTGATACGCAGTATTTT. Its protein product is CAIGTAPDTQYF.

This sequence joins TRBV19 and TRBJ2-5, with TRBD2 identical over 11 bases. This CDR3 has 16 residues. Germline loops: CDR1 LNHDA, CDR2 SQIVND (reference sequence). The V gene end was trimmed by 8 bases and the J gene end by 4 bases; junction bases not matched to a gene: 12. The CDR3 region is CASSGGRTSGGETQYF. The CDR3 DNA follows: TGTGCCAGTTCCGGAGGGAGAACTAGCGGGGGAGAGACCCAGTACTTC.

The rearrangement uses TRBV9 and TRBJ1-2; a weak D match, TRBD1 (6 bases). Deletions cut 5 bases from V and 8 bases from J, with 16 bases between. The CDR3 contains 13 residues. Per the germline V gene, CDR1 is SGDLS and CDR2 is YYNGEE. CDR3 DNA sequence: TGTGCCAGCAGTCGGACAGATGAGAAAGGCTACACCTTC. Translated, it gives CASSRTDEKGYTF.

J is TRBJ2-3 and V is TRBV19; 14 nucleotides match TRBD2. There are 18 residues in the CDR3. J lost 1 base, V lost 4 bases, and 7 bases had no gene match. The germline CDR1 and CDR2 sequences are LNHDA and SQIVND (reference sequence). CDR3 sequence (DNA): TGTGCCAGTAGTAAGACTAGCGGGAGGGCCTTTGGCACAGATACGCAGTATTTT. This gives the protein CASSKTSGRAFGTDTQYF.

CDR3 loop: CASSSGLLGGETQYF. In DNA form, the CDR3 reads TGCGCCAGCAGCTCGGGACTACTGGGGGGAGAGACCCAGTACTTC. This chain links TRBV5-1 with TRBJ2-5, with TRBD2 matching over 7 bases. The CDR3 covers 15 residues. Germline V gene data show CDR1 as SGHRS and CDR2 as YFSETQ. V was clipped by 3 bases and J by 4 bases; unmatched bases: 9.

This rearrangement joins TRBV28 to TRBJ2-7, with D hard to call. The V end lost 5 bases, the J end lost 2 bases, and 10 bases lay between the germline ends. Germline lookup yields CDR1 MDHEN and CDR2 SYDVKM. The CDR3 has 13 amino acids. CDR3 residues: CASSRLLTYEQYF. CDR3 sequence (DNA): TGTGCCAGCAGTAGACTCCTTACCTACGAGCAGTACTTC.

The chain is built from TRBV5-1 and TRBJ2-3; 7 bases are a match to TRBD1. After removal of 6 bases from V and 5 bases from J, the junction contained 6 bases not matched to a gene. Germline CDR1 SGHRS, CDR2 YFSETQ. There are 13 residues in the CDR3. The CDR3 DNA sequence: TGCGCCAGCAAGAGGGGGCCACAAGATACGCAGTATTTT. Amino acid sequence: CASKRGPQDTQYF. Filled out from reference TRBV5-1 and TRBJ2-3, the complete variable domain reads KAGVTQTPRYLIKTRGQQVTLSCSPISGHRSVSWYQQTPGQGLQFLFEYFSETQRNKGNFPGRFSGRQFSNSRSEMNVSTLELGDSALYLCASKRGPQDTQYFGPGTRLTVL.

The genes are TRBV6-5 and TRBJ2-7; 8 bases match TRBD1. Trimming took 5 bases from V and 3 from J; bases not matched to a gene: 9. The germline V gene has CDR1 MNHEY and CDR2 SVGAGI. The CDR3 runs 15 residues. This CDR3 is CASSAGQGLGYEQYF. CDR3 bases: TGTGCCAGCAGTGCCGGACAGGGCCTGGGCTACGAGCAGTACTTC.

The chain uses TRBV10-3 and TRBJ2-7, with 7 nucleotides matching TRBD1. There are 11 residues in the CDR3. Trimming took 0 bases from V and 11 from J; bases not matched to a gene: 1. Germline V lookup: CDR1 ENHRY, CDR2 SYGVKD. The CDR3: CAISESGQKYF. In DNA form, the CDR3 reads TGTGCCATCAGTGAGTCGGGACAGAAGTACTTC.

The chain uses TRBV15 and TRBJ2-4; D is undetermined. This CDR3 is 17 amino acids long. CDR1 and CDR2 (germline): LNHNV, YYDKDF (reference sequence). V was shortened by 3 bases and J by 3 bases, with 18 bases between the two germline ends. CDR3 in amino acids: CATSRESLRGNKNIQYF. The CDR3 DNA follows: TGTGCCACCAGCAGGGAATCGCTCAGAGGAAACAAAAACATTCAGTACTTC.

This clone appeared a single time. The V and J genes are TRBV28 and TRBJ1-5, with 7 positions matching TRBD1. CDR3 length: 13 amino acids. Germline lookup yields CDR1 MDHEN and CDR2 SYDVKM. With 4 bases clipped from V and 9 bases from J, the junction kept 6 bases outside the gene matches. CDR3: CASSSDRRLPQHF. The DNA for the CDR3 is TGTGCCAGCAGTTCGGACAGGCGTTTGCCCCAGCATTTT.

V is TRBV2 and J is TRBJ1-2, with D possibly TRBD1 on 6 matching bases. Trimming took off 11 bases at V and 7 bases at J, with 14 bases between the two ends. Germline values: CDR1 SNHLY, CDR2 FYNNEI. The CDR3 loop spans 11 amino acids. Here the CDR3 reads CASTGWSGYTF. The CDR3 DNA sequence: TGTGCCTCAACAGGGTGGTCTGGCTACACCTTC.

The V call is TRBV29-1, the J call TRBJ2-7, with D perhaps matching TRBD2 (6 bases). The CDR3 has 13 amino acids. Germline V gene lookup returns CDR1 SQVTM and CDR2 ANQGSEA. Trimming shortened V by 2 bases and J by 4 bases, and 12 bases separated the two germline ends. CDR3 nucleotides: TGCAGCGTTGAAACGGGAGTTAGGTACGAGCAGTACTTC. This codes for CSVETGVRYEQYF.

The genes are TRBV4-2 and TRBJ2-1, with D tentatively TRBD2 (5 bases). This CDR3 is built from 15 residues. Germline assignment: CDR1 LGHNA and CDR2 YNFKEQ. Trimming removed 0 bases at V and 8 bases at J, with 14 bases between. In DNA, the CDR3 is TGTGCCAGCAGCCAAGAAGTCCGGCTAGCATATGAGCAGTTCTTC. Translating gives CASSQEVRLAYEQFF.

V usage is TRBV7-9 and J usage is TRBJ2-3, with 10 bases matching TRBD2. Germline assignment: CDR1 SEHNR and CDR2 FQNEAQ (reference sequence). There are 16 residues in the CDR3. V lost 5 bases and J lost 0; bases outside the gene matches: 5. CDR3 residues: CASSPPTSGSTDTQYF. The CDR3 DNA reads TGTGCCAGCAGCCCGCCGACTAGCGGGAGCACAGATACGCAGTATTTT. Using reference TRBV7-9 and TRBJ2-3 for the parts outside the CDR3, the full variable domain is DTGVSQNPRHKITKRGQNVTFRCDPISEHNRLYWYRQTLGQGPEFLTYFQNEAQLEKSRLLSDRFSAERPKGSFSTLEIQRTEQGDSAMYLCASSPPTSGSTDTQYFGPGTRLTVL.

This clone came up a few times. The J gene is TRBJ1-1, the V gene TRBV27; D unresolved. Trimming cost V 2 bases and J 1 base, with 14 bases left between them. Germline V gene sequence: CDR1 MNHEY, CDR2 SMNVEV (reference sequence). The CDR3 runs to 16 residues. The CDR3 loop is CASSLVAGRGNTEAFF. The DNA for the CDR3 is TGTGCCAGCAGTTTAGTGGCTGGGCGGGGGAACACTGAAGCTTTCTTT.